The source of this T cell receptor (beta chain) is a study of T cells in Graves' hyperthyroidism and ophthalmopathy. Study-wide background: Once the initial diagnosis was made, peripheral blood was obtained before any treatment.

TCR beta CDR3 sequences were amplified from RNA transcripts. Using the HTBI primer set, a first-round RT-PCR was run on the TCR CDR3. TCRdb independently ran MiXCR on the multiplex PCR reads; one entry per CDR3 protein. The table shows hundreds of thousands of distinct CDR3 sequences, with over 10% occurring only once. On this clonotype itself: Antigen: not known.

Whole-study results and caveats: Researchers found most expanded thyroid clonotypes above 0.001 in blood as well.

Exclusion of a patient resulted from uncontrolled infection, other autoimmune disease, pregnancy or lactation. Diagnostic decisions used clinical symptoms, serum thyroxine and TRAb, thyroid ultrasound and orbital computed tomography. What was sequenced was blood. The sequence was collected from a woman between 18 and 29 years old with Graves' hyperthyroidism.

The CDR3 is CASSLVGGANPSYNSPLHF. The CDR3 nucleotides read TGTGCCAGCAGCTTAGTGGGAGGGGCCAATCCCTCCTATAATTCACCCCTCCACTTT. The chain has TRBV7-9 and TRBJ1-6; possible D gene TRBD1, 5 bases. CDR3 size: 19 residues. V gave up 1 base and J gave up 0 bases, with 16 bases separating them. The germline V gene has CDR1 SEHNR and CDR2 FQNEAQ (reference sequence).